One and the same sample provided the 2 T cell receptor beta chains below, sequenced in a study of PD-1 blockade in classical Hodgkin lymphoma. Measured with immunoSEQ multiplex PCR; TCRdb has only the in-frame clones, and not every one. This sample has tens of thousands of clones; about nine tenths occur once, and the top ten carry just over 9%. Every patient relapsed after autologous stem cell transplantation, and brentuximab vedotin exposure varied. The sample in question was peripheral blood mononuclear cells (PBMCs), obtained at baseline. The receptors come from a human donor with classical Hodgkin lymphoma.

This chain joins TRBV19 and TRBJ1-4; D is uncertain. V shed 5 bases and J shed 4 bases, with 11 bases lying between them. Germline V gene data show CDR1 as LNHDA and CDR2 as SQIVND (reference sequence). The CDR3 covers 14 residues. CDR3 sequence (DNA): TGTGCCAGTAGTTACCGGGCCTATAATGAAAAACTGTTTTTT. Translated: CASSYRAYNEKLFF. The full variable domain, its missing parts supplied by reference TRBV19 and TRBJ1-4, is DGGITQSPKYLFRKEGQNVTLSCEQNLNHDAMYWYRQDPGQGLRLIYYSQIVNDFQKGDIAEGYSVSREKKESFPLTVTSAQKNPTAFYLCASSYRAYNEKLFFGSGTQLSVL.

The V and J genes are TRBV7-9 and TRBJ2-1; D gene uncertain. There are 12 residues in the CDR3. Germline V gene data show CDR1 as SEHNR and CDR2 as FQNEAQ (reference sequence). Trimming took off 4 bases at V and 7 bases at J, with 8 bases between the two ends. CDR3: CASSSDPNEQFF. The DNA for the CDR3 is TGTGCCAGCAGCTCAGATCCGAATGAGCAGTTCTTC.